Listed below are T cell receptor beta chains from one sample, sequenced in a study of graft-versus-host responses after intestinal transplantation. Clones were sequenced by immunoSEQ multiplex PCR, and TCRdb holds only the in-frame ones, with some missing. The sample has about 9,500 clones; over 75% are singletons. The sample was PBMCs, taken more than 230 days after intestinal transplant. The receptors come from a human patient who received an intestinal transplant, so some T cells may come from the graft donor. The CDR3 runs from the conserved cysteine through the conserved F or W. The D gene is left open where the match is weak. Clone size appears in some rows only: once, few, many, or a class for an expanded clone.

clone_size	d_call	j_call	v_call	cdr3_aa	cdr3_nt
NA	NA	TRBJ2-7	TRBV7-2	CASSLDYEQYF	TGTGCCAGCAGCTTAGACTACGAGCAGTACTTC
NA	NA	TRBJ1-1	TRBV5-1	CASSDRTPEAFF	TGCGCCAGCTCAGACCGGACGCCTGAAGCTTTCTTT
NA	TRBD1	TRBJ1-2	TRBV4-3	CASSQDAGQFYGYTF	TGCGCCAGCAGCCAAGATGCGGGACAGTTCTACGGCTACACCTTC
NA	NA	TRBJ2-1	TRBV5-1	CASSLTARGGEQFF	TGCGCCAGCAGCTTAACCGCCCGAGGTGGTGAGCAGTTCTTC
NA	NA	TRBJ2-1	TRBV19	CASSIQSSYNEQFF	TGTGCCAGTAGTATACAGAGCTCCTACAATGAGCAGTTCTTC
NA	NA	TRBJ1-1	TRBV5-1	CASSLGSEGAFF	TGCGCCAGCAGCTTGGGATCCGAGGGAGCTTTCTTT
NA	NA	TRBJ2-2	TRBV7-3	CASSKGQVMDTGELFF	TGTGCCAGCAGCAAGGGACAAGTCATGGACACCGGGGAGCTGTTTTTT
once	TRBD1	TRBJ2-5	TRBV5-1	CASSLGTGTGMETQYF	TGCGCCAGCAGCTTAGGAACCGGGACAGGGATGGAGACCCAGTACTTC
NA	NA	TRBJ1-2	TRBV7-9	CASSLSTGYGYTF	TGTGCCAGCAGCTTATCTACAGGGTATGGCTACACCTTC
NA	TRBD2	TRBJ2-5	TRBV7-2	CASNDSGEGETQYF	TGTGCCAGCAACGATAGCGGGGAAGGAGAGACCCAGTACTTC
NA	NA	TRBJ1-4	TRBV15	CATSSSDSPNEKLFF	TGTGCCACCAGCAGTTCCGACAGTCCCAATGAAAAACTGTTTTTT
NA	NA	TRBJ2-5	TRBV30	CASGAVETQYF	TGTGCCTCCGGGGCCGTGGAGACCCAGTACTTC
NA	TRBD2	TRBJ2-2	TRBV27	CASSLSRSGRTDTGELFF	TGTGCCAGCAGTTTATCGAGGAGCGGGAGGACGGACACCGGGGAGCTGTTTTTT
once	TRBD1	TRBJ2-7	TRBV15	CATSRGQGQYF	TGTGCCACCAGCAGGGGACAGGGGCAGTACTTC
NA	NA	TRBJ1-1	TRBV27	CASRRGFEAFF	TGTGCCAGCAGGAGGGGCTTTGAAGCTTTCTTT
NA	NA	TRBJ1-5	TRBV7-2	CASSQGPGQEYQPQHF	TGTGCCAGCAGCCAAGGACCAGGACAAGAATATCAGCCCCAGCATTTT
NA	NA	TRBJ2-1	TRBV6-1	CASSEAGQMVQFF	TGTGCCAGCAGTGAAGCTGGCCAGATGGTGCAGTTCTTC
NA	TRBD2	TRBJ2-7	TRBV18	CASSPGEGHEQYF	TGTGCCAGCTCACCAGGGGAGGGCCACGAGCAGTACTTC
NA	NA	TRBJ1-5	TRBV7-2	CASSLRHDPRNSNQPQHF	TGTGCCAGCAGCTTAAGACACGATCCACGCAATAGCAATCAGCCCCAGCATTTT
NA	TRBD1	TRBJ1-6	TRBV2	CASSDLDRDYNSPLHF	TGTGCCAGCAGTGATCTGGACAGGGACTATAATTCACCCCTCCACTTT
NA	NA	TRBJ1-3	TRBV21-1	CASSKFNRGIHDSGNTIYF	TGTGCCAGCAGCAAATTTAATAGAGGTATCCACGACTCTGGAAACACCATATATTTT
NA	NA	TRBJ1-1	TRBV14	CASSPLSTRLTEAFF	TGTGCCAGCAGCCCCCTTTCGACAAGGCTGACTGAAGCTTTCTTT
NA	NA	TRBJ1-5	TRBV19	CASSIWGATDQPQHF	TGTGCCAGTAGTATATGGGGGGCTACGGATCAGCCCCAGCATTTT
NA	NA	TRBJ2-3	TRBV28	CASSFPVGTDTQYF	TGTGCCAGCAGTTTTCCGGTAGGGACAGATACGCAGTATTTT
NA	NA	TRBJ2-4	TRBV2	CASSGRTEAKNIQYF	TGTGCCAGCAGTGGCCGGACAGAAGCCAAAAACATTCAGTACTTC
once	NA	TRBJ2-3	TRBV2	CASSVESTDTQYF	TGTGCCAGCAGTGTGGAGAGCACAGATACGCAGTATTTT
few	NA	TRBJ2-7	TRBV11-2	CASSLNRVGYEQYF	TGTGCCAGCAGCCTAAACCGCGTAGGCTACGAGCAGTACTTC
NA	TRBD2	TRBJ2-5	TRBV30	CAWSPSMASGRWETQYF	TGTGCCTGGAGTCCCTCGATGGCTAGCGGGAGATGGGAGACCCAGTACTTC
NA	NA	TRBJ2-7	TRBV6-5	CASSSQYRDEQYF	TGTGCCAGCAGTTCACAGTACAGGGACGAGCAGTACTTC
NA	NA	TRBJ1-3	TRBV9	CASSLTMGHSGNTIYF	TGTGCCAGCAGCCTAACGATGGGGCACTCTGGAAACACCATATATTTT
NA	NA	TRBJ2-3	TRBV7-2	CASSSSPTSPSTDTQYF	TGTGCCAGCAGCTCATCCCCGACGAGCCCTAGTACAGATACGCAGTATTTT